This T cell receptor beta chain was identified in a study of post-analysis software for immune sequencing data. The wider study: The patients showed relapsing-remitting, secondary progressive and progressive-relapsing multiple sclerosis courses. Study conclusions and caveats: Included in a set of roughly 5 TRBV segments more frequent in patients than controls were TRBV5-6, TRBV5-1 and TRBV20-1. Controls showed significantly higher normalized Chao1 diversity than did multiple sclerosis patients.

Prepared libraries of TCR beta cDNA carried unique molecular identifiers. TCRdb re-analysed the PCR reads in MiXCR, keeping a single row per CDR3 protein. The sample includes 450,000 or so distinct CDR3 sequences, roughly 45% of them seen just once. Trimming removed 5 bases from V and 13 bases from J, with 21 bases in between. Germline assignment: CDR1 ENHRY and CDR2 SYGVKD. There are 14 residues in the CDR3. Comments on this clonotype: Its antigen remains unidentified.

This TCR came from a girl between 5 and 17 years old with multiple sclerosis. What was sequenced was blood. The J gene is TRBJ2-4, the V gene TRBV10-3; D is perhaps TRBD1 or TRBD2 (6 bases each). The CDR3 loop reads CAISPRQSEGEQYF. In nucleotides, the CDR3 is TGTGCCATCAGTCCTAGACAGTCGGAGGGGGAGCAGTACTTC.